The 21 T cell receptor beta chains below come from one sample, sequenced in a study of blood T cell repertoires in COVID-19. The repertoire was sequenced with immunoSEQ multiplex PCR; TCRdb's copy has only in-frame clones and lacks some. This sample has roughly 180,000 clones; over 80% occur once, and the top ten carry roughly 13%. Sample: PBMCs or T cells enriched from blood (not recorded which). The source is a woman between 55 and 75 years old who had recovered from COVID-19.

The gene calls are TRBV28 and TRBJ1-5; 7 bases are a match to TRBD1. J gave up 0 bases and V 5 bases, and 7 bases lay outside the gene matches. The CDR3 runs to 16 residues. CDR1 and CDR2 (germline): MDHEN, SYDVKM. The CDR3 here is CASSVGQPNSNQPQHF. In nucleotides, the CDR3 is TGTGCCAGCAGTGTGGGACAGCCTAATAGCAATCAGCCCCAGCATTTT.

The chain combines TRBV10-3 with TRBJ1-1, with 7 bases aligning to TRBD1. CDR1 and CDR2 from the germline V gene are ENHRY and SYGVKD. With 3 bases clipped from V and 3 bases from J, the junction kept 7 bases outside the gene matches. The CDR3 loop spans 15 amino acids. CDR3 coding DNA: TGTGCCATCAGTGAAGGAGGGGGGACAGACACTGAAGCTTTCTTT. This codes for CAISEGGGTDTEAFF.

The rearrangement links TRBV2 to TRBJ1-2; unclear D gene. This CDR3 is 13 amino acids long. Germline CDR1 SNHLY, CDR2 FYNNEI. V was clipped by 8 bases and J by 4 bases, with 14 bases between them. The CDR3 loop is CASGPGPSYGYTF. The CDR3 DNA reads as TGTGCCAGCGGTCCAGGCCCATCCTATGGCTACACCTTC.

This chain connects TRBV12-3 or TRBV12-4 to TRBJ1-1; D is ambiguous. The CDR3 spans 12 residues. V was clipped by 3 bases and J by 7 bases, with 9 bases between them. DNA for the CDR3: TGTGCCAGCAGTTTCGGAGGCCGTGAAGCTTTCTTT. It codes for CASSFGGREAFF.

J is TRBJ1-4 and V is TRBV9; D ambiguous. CDR3 length: 14 amino acids. Deletions cut 3 bases from V and 3 bases from J, with 9 bases between. Germline V gene lookup returns CDR1 SGDLS and CDR2 YYNGEE. CDR3 sequence (DNA): TGTGCCAGCAGCGGCGGAACGGCTAATGAAAAACTGTTTTTT. Translated: CASSGGTANEKLFF.

V gene TRBV2 combines with J gene TRBJ1-1, with a tentative D call TRBD1 (5 bases). The V and J ends lost 1 base and 4 bases respectively, with 13 bases between them. The CDR3 totals 15 residues. CDR1 and CDR2 from the germline V gene are SNHLY and FYNNEI. The CDR3 DNA reads as TGTGCCAGCAGTGAAGTGGGGGGGACGGGCACTGAAGCTTTCTTT. Its translation: CASSEVGGTGTEAFF.

There are a few counts of this clone. The V call is TRBV2, the J call TRBJ2-2, with 7 bases fitting TRBD1. The germline V gene has CDR1 SNHLY and CDR2 FYNNEI. The CDR3 runs 14 residues. The J segment lost 1 base and the V segment lost 8 bases, leaving 4 bases of the junction unmatched. The CDR3 loop reads CASRQGMNTGELFF. In DNA form, the CDR3 reads TGTGCCAGCCGACAGGGTATGAACACCGGGGAGCTGTTTTTT.

The chain joins TRBV4-1 to TRBJ1-2; 11 bases fit TRBD1. Germline assignment: CDR1 MGHRA and CDR2 YSYEKL. V dropped 4 bases and J dropped 5; count of bases not matched to a gene: 6. This CDR3 has 15 amino acids. This CDR3 reads CASSPGQGANYGYTF. The CDR3 DNA reads TGCGCCAGCAGCCCAGGACAGGGGGCGAATTATGGCTACACCTTC.

V and J are TRBV29-1 and TRBJ1-1, with D perhaps TRBD1 (5 bases). Germline loops: CDR1 SQVTM, CDR2 ANQGSEA. The V end was cut by 6 bases, the J end by 1 base, with 15 bases between. The CDR3 has 14 residues. The CDR3 DNA reads as TGCAGCGTCCAAAATTGGGGCCAGAACACTGAAGCTTTCTTT. Translated: CSVQNWGQNTEAFF.

This clone was detected only once. The rearrangement uses TRBV6-5 and TRBJ2-5; 10 bases fit TRBD2. Germline V gene data show CDR1 as MNHEY and CDR2 as SVGAGI. V trimming: 10 bases; J trimming: 2 bases; junction bases outside the gene matches: 10. This CDR3 is built from 15 residues. CDR3 amino acids: CATGELAGNQETQYF. DNA for the CDR3: TGTGCCACCGGGGAACTAGCGGGAAATCAAGAGACCCAGTACTTC.

The rearrangement links TRBV28 to TRBJ2-5, with 9 bases fitting TRBD2. The CDR3 covers 15 residues. CDR1 is MDHEN and CDR2 is SYDVKM in the germline V gene. Unmatched junction bases numbered 8, after V lost 5 bases and J lost 4 bases. This chain's CDR3 is CASSHITSGPETQYF. The CDR3 DNA sequence: TGTGCCAGCAGTCACATAACTAGCGGGCCAGAGACCCAGTACTTC.

This chain links TRBV19 with TRBJ1-3; D unclear. The germline CDR1 and CDR2 sequences are LNHDA and SQIVND (reference sequence). V lost 7 bases and J lost 4, with 14 bases in between. The CDR3 covers 14 residues. CDR3 residues: CASTTTFPGNTIYF. CDR3 nucleotides: TGTGCCAGTACTACGACATTCCCGGGAAACACCATATATTTT.

The CDR3 spells CASSLQNTEAFF. The CDR3 DNA reads as TGTGCCAGCAGTTTACAGAACACTGAAGCTTTCTTT. V and J are TRBV28 and TRBJ1-1; D is ambiguous. This CDR3 is 12 amino acids long. Germline CDR1 MDHEN, CDR2 SYDVKM. Trimming left V 2 bases short and J 1 base short, with 2 bases between.

J is TRBJ2-2 and V is TRBV3-1 (or the pseudogene TRBV3-2); 14 nucleotides match TRBD2. Looked up from germline, CDR1 is LGHDT and CDR2 is YNNKEL (reference sequence). The CDR3 is 18 residues long. The V and J ends lost 6 bases and 5 bases, in that order; junction bases with no gene match: 11. The CDR3 here is CASSRLGTSGRSTGELFF. The CDR3 DNA reads as TGTGCCAGCAGTCGTCTCGGGACTAGCGGGAGATCTACCGGGGAGCTGTTTTTT.

J is TRBJ1-4 and V is TRBV5-5; D remains unclear. V gave up 1 base and J gave up 5 bases, with 12 bases separating them. The CDR3 sequence is 15 residues long. The V gene's germline CDR1 is SGHKS and CDR2 YYEKEE (reference sequence). The DNA for the CDR3 is TGTGCCAGCAGCTTGCCGGGATATAAAAATGAAAAACTGTTTTTT. Its translation: CASSLPGYKNEKLFF.

The chain employs TRBV18 and TRBJ1-2; 7 nucleotides align to TRBD1. The CDR3 contains 13 residues. Germline V CDR1 and CDR2: KGHSH, LQKENI. J lost 7 bases, V lost 2 bases, and 4 bases had no gene match. The CDR3 loop is CASSPGTEVGYTF. The CDR3 nucleotides are TGTGCCAGCTCACCAGGGACAGAAGTTGGCTACACCTTC.

This clone appeared once. The rearrangement links TRBV7-6 to TRBJ2-4; TRBD1 aligns across 7 bases. The germline V gene has CDR1 SGHVS and CDR2 FNYEAQ. V lost 5 bases, J lost 4 bases, and 8 bases stayed unmatched. The CDR3 has 15 amino acids. For the CDR3, the DNA is TGTGCCAGCAGCCCGAGGGAACAGGGGAAAAACATTCAGTACTTC. Amino acids: CASSPREQGKNIQYF. Together with reference TRBV7-6 and TRBJ2-4, the CDR3 gives the full variable domain: GAGVSQSPRYKVTKRGQDVALRCDPISGHVSLYWYRQALGQGPEFLTYFNYEAQQDKSGLPNDRFSAERPEGSISTLTIQRTEQRDSAMYRCASSPREQGKNIQYFGAGTRLSVL.

In its sample, this clone was seen once. V gene TRBV19 combines with J gene TRBJ1-6; 8 bases map to TRBD1. With 5 bases clipped from V and 10 bases from J, the junction kept 7 bases outside the gene matches. The V gene's germline CDR1 is LNHDA and CDR2 SQIVND (reference sequence). CDR3 length equals 14 residues. In DNA, the CDR3 is TGTGCCAGTAGTCTCGGACAGGGTCAATCACCCCTCCACTTT. Translated, it gives CASSLGQGQSPLHF.

This clone was seen a few times. This chain links TRBV2 with TRBJ2-1; 9 positions match TRBD2. Germline CDR1 is SNHLY and CDR2 is FYNNEI. This CDR3 has 15 residues. V gave up 8 bases and J gave up 7 bases; unmatched junction bases: 12. CDR3 bases: TGTGCCAGCTCGCAAAGGCGGGGGGGGAGTAATGAGCAGTTCTTC. Residues: CASSQRRGGSNEQFF.

The chain uses TRBV28 and TRBJ2-7, with D maybe TRBD2 (5 bases). Germline values: CDR1 MDHEN, CDR2 SYDVKM. Trimming took off 6 bases at V and 4 bases at J, with 10 bases between the two ends. The CDR3 sequence is 12 residues long. Here the CDR3 DNA reads TGTGCCAGCAGGGACGGACTGTACGAGCAGTACTTC. Residues: CASRDGLYEQYF.

The rearrangement joins TRBV25-1 to TRBJ1-1, with D perhaps TRBD1 (5 bases). The V and J ends lost 3 bases and 0 bases respectively, with 17 bases between them. Germline CDR1 and CDR2: MGHDK and SYGVNS. This CDR3 spans 17 amino acids. CDR3 nucleotides: TGTGCCAGCAGTGACTCCGGGAGAGGGGCCCTGAACACTGAAGCTTTCTTT. Protein product: CASSDSGRGALNTEAFF.